In its sample, the clone carrying this TCR beta chain was seen many times. Its antigen is undetermined. The data were obtained in a study of T cell responses to AZD1222 COVID-19 vaccine. The study's findings and limits: Clonal diversity was possibly underestimated; the donors were predominantly white British and more often female. Across the whole spike, CD4 TCRs peaked at regions 160-218 and 743-854. It was only 6 or 7 AZD1222 recipients who were seropositive at baseline.

This CDR3 spans 10 amino acids. Clones were sequenced by immunoSEQ multiplex PCR, and TCRdb holds only the in-frame ones, with some missing. This table has 150,000 or so clones, about nine tenths appearing once. The sample here was peripheral blood, taken on day 0 of AZD1222 vaccination. This receptor was identified in an adult in good health. The chain has TRBV21-1 and TRBJ2-7; the table's D gene call, TRBD1, was not cross checked with the DNA. TRBV21-1 is noted as a pseudogene. The DNA of the CDR3 is TGTGCCAGCAGACAATACGAGCAGTACTTC. This translates into CASRQYEQYF.